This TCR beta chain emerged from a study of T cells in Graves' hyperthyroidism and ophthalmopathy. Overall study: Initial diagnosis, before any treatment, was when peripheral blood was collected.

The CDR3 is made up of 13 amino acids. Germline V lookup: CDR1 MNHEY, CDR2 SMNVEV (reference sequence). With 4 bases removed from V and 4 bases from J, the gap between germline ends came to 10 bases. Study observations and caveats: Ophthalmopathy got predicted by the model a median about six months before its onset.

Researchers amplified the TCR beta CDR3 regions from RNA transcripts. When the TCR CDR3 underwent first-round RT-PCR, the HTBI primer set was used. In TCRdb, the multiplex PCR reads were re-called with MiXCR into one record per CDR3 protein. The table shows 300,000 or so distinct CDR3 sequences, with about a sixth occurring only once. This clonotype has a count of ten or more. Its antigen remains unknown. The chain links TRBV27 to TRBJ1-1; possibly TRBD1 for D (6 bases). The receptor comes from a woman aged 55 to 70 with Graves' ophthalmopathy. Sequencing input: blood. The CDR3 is CASSYRETTEAFF. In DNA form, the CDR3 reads TGTGCCAGCAGTTACAGGGAGACCACTGAAGCTTTCTTT.